The source of this T cell receptor beta chain is a study of T cells in localized non-small cell lung cancer. Generated by immunoSEQ multiplex PCR, the TCRdb table keeps only in-frame clones and is missing some. The data hold around 35,000 clones, with roughly 90% observed a single time. V lost 2 bases to trimming and J lost 4 bases; unmatched junction nucleotides: 4. This CDR3 is 15 amino acids long. Germline-derived CDR1 and CDR2 are MDHEN and SYDVKM. V is TRBV28 and J is TRBJ2-7; 11 bases map to TRBD2. The material sequenced was peripheral blood mononuclear cells, taken before any cancer treatment. The sequence was obtained from an older female donor with stage II lung adenocarcinoma. CDR3 bases: TGTGCCAGCAGTTTAGAACTAGCGGGAGATTACGAGCAGTACTTC. It yields the protein CASSLELAGDYEQYF.